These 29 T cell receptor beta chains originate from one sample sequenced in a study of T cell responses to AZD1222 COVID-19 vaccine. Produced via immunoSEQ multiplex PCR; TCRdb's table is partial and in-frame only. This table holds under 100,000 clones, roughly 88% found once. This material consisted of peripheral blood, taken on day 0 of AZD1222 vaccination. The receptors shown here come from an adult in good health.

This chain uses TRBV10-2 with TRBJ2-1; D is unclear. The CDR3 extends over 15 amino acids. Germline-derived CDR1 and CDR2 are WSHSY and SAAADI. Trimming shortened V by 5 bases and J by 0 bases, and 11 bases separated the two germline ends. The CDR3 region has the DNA TGCGCCAGCAGTTCCAGGCCTAGCTCCTACAATGAGCAGTTCTTC. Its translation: CASSSRPSSYNEQFF.

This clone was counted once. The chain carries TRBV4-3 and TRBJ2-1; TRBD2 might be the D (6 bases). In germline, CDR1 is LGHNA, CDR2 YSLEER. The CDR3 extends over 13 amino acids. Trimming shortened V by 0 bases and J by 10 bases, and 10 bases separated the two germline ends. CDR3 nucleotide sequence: TGCGCCAGCAGCCAAGAACTGCGGGGCGAGCAGTTCTTC. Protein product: CASSQELRGEQFF.

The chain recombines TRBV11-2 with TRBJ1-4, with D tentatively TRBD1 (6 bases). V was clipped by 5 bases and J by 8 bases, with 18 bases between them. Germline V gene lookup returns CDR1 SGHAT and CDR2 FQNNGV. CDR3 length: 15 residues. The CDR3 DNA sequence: TGTGCCAGCAGCCCCGGGGGACATGGGAACGAAAAACTGTTTTTT. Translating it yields CASSPGGHGNEKLFF.

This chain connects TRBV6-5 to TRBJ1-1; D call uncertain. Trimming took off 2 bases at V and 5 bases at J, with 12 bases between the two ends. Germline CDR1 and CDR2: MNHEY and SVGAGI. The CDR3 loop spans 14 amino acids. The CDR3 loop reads CASSYTEGGTEAFF. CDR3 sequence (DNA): TGTGCCAGCAGTTACACCGAAGGAGGAACTGAAGCTTTCTTT.

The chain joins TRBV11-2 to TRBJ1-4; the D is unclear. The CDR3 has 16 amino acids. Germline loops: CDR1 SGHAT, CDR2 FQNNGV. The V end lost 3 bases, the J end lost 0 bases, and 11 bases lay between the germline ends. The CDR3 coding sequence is TGTGCCAGCAGCTTTTCCACTGGGGCAACTAATGAAAAACTGTTTTTT. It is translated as CASSFSTGATNEKLFF.

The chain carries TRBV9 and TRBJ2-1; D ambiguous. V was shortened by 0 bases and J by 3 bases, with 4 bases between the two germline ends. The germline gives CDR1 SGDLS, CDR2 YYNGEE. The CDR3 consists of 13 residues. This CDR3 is CASSVGSYNEQFF. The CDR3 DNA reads TGTGCCAGCAGCGTAGGCAGCTACAATGAGCAGTTCTTC.

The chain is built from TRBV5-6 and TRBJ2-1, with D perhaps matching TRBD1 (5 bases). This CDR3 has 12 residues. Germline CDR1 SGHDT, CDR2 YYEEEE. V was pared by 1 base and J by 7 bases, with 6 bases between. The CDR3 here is CASSLQGNEQFF. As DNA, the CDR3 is TGTGCCAGCAGCTTGCAGGGTAATGAGCAGTTCTTC.

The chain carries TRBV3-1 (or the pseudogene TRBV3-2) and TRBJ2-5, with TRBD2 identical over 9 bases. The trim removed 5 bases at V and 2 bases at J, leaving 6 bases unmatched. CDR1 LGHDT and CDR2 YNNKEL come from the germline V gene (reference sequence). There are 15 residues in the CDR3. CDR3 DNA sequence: TGTGCCAGCAGCACCCAGCGGGGGGTACAAGAGACCCAGTACTTC. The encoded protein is CASSTQRGVQETQYF.

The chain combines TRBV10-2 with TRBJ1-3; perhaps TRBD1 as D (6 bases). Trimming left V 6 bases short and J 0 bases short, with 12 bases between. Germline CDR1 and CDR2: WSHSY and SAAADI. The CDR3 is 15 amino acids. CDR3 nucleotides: TGCGCCAGCAGGACAGGTGCTAGCTCTGGAAACACCATATATTTT. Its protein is CASRTGASSGNTIYF.

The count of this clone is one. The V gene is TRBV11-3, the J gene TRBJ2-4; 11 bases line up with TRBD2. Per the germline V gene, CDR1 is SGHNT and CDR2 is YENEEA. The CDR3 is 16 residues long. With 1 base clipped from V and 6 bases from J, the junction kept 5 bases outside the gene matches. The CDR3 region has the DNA TGTGCCAGCAGCTTAGGGTCTAGCGGGGGGCTAAACATTCAGTACTTC. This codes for CASSLGSSGGLNIQYF.

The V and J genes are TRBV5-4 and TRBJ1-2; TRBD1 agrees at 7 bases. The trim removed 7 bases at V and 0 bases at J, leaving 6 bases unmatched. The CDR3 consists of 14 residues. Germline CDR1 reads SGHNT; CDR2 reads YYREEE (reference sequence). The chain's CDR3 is CASLDRAANYGYTF. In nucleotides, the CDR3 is TGTGCCAGCCTAGACAGGGCAGCTAACTATGGCTACACCTTC.

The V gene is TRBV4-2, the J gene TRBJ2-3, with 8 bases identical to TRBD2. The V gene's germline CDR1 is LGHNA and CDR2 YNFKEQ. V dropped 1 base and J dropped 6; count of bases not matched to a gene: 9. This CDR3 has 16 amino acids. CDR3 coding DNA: TGTGCCAGCAGCCAAGTACTAGCGGAGGTGGGTGATACGCAGTATTTT. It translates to CASSQVLAEVGDTQYF.

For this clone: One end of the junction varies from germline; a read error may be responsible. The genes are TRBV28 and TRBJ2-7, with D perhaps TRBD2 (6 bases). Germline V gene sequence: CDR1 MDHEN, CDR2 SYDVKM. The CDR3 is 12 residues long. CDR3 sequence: CASSLGGTQSDF. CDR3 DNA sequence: TGTGCCAGCAGTTTGGGTGGGACTCAGTCGGACTTC. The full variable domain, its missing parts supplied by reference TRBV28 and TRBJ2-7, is DVKVTQSSRYLVKRTGEKVFLECVQDMDHENMFWYRQDPGLGLRLIYFSYDVKMKEKGDIPEGYSVSREKKERFSLILESASTNQTSMYLCASSLGGTQSDFGPGTRLTVT.

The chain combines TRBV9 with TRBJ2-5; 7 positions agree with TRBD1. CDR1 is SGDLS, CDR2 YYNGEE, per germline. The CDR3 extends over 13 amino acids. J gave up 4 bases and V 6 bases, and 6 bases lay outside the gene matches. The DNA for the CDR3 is TGTGCCAGCAACGACAGGGCGGGAGAGACCCAGTACTTC. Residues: CASNDRAGETQYF. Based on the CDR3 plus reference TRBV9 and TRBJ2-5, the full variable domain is DSGVTQTPKHLITATGQRVTLRCSPRSGDLSVYWYQQSLDQGLQFLIQYYNGEERAKGNILERFSAQQFPDLHSELNLSSLELGDSALYFCASNDRAGETQYFGPGTRLLVL.

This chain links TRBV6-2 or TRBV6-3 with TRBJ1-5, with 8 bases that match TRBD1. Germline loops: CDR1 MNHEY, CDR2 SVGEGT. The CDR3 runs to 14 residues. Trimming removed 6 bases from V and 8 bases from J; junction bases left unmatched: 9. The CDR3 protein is CASSQTGGEKPQHF. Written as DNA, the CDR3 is TGTGCCAGCAGCCAAACAGGGGGTGAGAAGCCCCAGCATTTT.

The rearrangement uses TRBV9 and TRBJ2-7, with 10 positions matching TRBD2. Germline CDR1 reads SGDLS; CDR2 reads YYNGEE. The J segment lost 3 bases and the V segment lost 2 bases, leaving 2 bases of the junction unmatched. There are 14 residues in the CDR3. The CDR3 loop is CASSVSSGGYEQYF. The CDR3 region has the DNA TGTGCCAGCAGCGTGTCTAGCGGGGGCTACGAGCAGTACTTC.

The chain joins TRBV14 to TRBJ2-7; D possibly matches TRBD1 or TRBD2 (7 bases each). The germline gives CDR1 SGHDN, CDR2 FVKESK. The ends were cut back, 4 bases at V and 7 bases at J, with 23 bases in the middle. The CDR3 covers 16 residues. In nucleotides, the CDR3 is TGTGCCAGCAGCCCCCGGGAGGAGGGGGCTTCTGCTGAGCAGTACTTC. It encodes CASSPREEGASAEQYF.

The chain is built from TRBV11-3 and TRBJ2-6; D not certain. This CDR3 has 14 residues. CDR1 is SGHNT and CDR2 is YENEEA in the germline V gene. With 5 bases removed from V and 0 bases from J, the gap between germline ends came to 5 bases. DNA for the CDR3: TGTGCCAGCAGCGGTCCCTCTGGGGCCAACGTCCTGACTTTC. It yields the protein CASSGPSGANVLTF. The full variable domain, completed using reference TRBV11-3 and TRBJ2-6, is EAGVVQSPRYKIIEKKQPVAFWCNPISGHNTLYWYLQNLGQGPELLIRYENEEAVDDSQLPKDRFSAERLKGVDSTLKIQPAELGDSAVYLCASSGPSGANVLTFGAGSRLTVL.

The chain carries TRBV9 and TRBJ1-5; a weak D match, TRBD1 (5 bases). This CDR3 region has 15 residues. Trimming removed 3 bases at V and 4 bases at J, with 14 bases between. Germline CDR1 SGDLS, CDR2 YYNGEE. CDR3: CASSGTGLRNQPQHF. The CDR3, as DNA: TGTGCCAGCAGCGGAACGGGACTCCGAAATCAGCCCCAGCATTTT.

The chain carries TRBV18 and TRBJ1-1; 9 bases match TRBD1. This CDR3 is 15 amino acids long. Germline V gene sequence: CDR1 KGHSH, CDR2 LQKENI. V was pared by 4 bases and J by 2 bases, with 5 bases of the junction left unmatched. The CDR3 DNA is TGTGCCAGCTCACGACGGGACAGGGAAAACACTGAAGCTTTCTTT. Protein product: CASSRRDRENTEAFF.

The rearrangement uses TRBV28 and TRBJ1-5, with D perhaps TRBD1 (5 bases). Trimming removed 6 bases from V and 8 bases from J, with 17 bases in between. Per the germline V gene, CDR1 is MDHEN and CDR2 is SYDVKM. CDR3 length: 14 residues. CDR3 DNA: TGTGCCAGCAGCCCAGGAGGGGAAGTTGAGCCCCAGCATTTT. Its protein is CASSPGGEVEPQHF.

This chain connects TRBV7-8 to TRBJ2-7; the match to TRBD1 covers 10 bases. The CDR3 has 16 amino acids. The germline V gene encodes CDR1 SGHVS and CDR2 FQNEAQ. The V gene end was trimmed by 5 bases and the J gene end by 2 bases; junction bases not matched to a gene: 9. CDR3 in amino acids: CASSKETGGLPYEQYF. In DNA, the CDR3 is TGTGCCAGCAGCAAAGAGACAGGGGGCCTCCCCTACGAGCAGTACTTC. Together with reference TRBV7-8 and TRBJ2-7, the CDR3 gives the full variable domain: GAGVSQSPRYKVAKRGQDVALRCDPISGHVSLFWYQQALGQGPEFLTYFQNEAQLDKSGLPSDRFFAERPEGSVSTLKIQRTQQEDSAVYLCASSKETGGLPYEQYFGPGTRLTVT.

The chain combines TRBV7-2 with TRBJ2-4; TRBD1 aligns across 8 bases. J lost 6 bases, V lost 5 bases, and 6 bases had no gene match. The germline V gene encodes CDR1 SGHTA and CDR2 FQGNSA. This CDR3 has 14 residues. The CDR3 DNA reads TGTGCCAGCAGCGCCCAGGGGGCGTTAAACATTCAGTACTTC. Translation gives CASSAQGALNIQYF.

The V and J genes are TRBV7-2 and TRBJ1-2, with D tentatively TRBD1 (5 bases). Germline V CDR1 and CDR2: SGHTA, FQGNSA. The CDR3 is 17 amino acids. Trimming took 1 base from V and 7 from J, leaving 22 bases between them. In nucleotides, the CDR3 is TGTGCCAGCAGCTTAGTGGCAGGGCCGCTCTCGTTGAGTGGCTACACCTTC. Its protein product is CASSLVAGPLSLSGYTF.

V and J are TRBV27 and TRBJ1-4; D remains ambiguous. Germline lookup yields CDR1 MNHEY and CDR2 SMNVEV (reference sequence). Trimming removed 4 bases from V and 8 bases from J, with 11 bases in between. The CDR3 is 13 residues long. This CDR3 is CASSSLAREKLFF. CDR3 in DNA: TGTGCCAGCAGTTCCCTCGCGAGGGAAAAACTGTTTTTT.

The CDR3 DNA is TGTGCCAGCAGTCCACCGACAGGGTCGGAGACCCAGTACTTC. Protein: CASSPPTGSETQYF. The chain links TRBV6-5 to TRBJ2-5; TRBD1 matches at 7 bases. Germline lookup yields CDR1 MNHEY and CDR2 SVGAGI. This CDR3 comprises 14 residues. Unmatched junction bases numbered 8, after V lost 5 bases and J lost 5 bases.

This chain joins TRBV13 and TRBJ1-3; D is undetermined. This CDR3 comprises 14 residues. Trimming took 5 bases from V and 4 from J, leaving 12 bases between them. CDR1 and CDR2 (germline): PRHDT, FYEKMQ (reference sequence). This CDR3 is CASSLGASGNTIYF. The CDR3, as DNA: TGTGCCAGCAGCCTGGGAGCCTCAGGAAACACCATATATTTT.

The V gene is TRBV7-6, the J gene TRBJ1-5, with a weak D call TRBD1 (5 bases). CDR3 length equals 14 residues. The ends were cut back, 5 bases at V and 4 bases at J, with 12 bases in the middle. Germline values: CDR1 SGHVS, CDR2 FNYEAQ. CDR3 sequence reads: CASSPGGENQPQHF. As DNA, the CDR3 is TGTGCCAGCAGCCCCGGAGGGGAGAATCAGCCCCAGCATTTT.

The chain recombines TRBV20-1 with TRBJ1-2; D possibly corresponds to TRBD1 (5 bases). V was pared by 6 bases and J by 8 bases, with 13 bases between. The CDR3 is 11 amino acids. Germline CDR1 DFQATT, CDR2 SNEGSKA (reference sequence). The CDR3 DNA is TGCAGTGCGCCGTCAGGGCACGGCTACACCTTC. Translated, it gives CSAPSGHGYTF.